This TCR beta chain was identified during a study of monozygotic twins with inflammatory bowel disease. Germline CDR1 and CDR2: GTSNPN and SVGIG (reference sequence). This CDR3 contains 13 residues. General study points: Especially with disease activity, IBD patients had fewer clonotypes in common with others than healthy twins did. There was no support for any single strong signal or clonotype associated with IBD.

Each UMI, carrying a 6-nucleotide sample barcode, came from template switching. TCRdb reprocessed the 5' RACE reads; each CDR3 protein has one entry and no DNA is given. In total, the table holds roughly 100,000 distinct CDR3 sequences. A remark on this clonotype: What it recognizes is unknown.

From whole blood, total RNA was isolated without any sorting of T cells. Sequencing was done on a sample of blood. J is TRBJ1-1 and V is TRBV30; TCRdb lists TRBD1, though no DNA is available to test this call. This TCR was recovered from a human donor with ulcerative colitis or Crohn's disease, or a healthy co-twin of an affected twin (not recorded which). This CDR3 is CACTGQMNTEAFF.